In this sample, the clone carrying this TCR beta chain turned up many times. Its antigen is still unknown. Bulk TCR library preparation followed previously described methods with listed TCR primers. TCRdb redid the calling of the PCR reads with MiXCR, one entry per CDR3 protein. Here the sample spans 60,000 to 75,000 distinct CDR3 sequences, 15% to 20% being singletons. This entry is derived from a study of molecular identifiers for immune sequencing clone quantification. Trimming shortened V by 0 bases and J by 7 bases, and 15 bases separated the two germline ends. The CDR3 is 16 amino acids. Germline V CDR1 and CDR2: MGHRA, YSYEKL. Study results and caveats: Clones above 20 RNA copies contained over 97% of effector molecules but under 1% of naive ones.

Naive CD8 libraries used roughly 17,000 to 1,000,000 sorted cells and 10%, 30% or 50% RNA. The authors gated naive CD8 T cells as CD8+CD4-CCR7+CD45RA+ for sorting. V gene TRBV4-1 combines with J gene TRBJ2-2, with D uncertain. The sequence derives from a human donor in good health. Some libraries in this study had Jurkat cell RNA spiked in. Input material: naive CD8+ T cells from blood, with Jurkat cell RNA spiked in. Stated subset: FACS-sorted CD8+CD4-CCR7+CD45RA+ naive T cells. The CDR3 nucleotides read TGCGCCAGCAGCCAAGAGACCAGAATAGTCTACGGGGAGCTGTTTTTT. It translates to CASSQETRIVYGELFF.